Given below is one TCR beta chain in context. This clone's antigen is unknown. Per-base quality was not reported, and no clone a single base away is much larger than it. Participants in the prospective study were aged roughly 18 to 89 years, lived in some 24 United States geographic areas, and enrolled through a virtual design. To assign participants to cohorts, the prospective study relied on clinical history that participants themselves reported in a screening survey and a study questionnaire. Mobile phlebotomists in the prospective study collected whole blood, serum and a nasopharyngeal or oropharyngeal swab from every participant. Prospective study participants could optionally give additional blood draws and questionnaires over a roughly two-month period. Before DNA extraction, prospective study blood samples were shipped either frozen or at room temperature. The sample is drawn from a study of blood T cell repertoires in COVID-19 (TCRdb year 2020). Context from the whole study: Samples covering the acute and convalescent phases of COVID-19 were provided by collaborators in the United States, Italy and Spain. Where available, HLA class I and class II types were obtained from metadata supplied by the sample provider rather than from assay-based typing. Sample metadata almost always included a de-identified subject ID, COVID-19 status, age in years and sex. The samples were drawn from the first 160 participants of the ongoing ImmuneRACE study and from 1,254 subjects provided by 6 global collaborators. Deeply sampled blood TCRbeta repertoires from subjects exposed to, actively infected with, or recovered from COVID-19 were included in the dataset. The repertoires were made available in a free public database intended to serve as a resource for research on the immune response to SARS-CoV-2. The prospective study material was composed of cDNA or gDNA derived from T cells, B-cell-depleted T cells, or PBMCs.

TCRbeta CDR3 regions were amplified from genomic DNA by means of the immunoSEQ Assay, a bias-controlled multiplex PCR. For the original study's pipeline: The number of nucleated cells in each sample was estimated by amplification of reference gene primers within the assay. Sequence reads were collapsed and filtered to measure the absolute abundance of every unique TCRbeta CDR3 rearrangement. For each sample, productive Simpson clonality was calculated as the square root of Simpson's diversity index over productive rearrangements. This is the immuneACCESS table as TCRdb keeps it, with only in-frame sequences that have V and J called. A part of the clones is gone; compared with another copy, unresolved V genes explain less than half, and the rest is unexplained. The DNA gave D and trimming, while V, J and clone size come from that table. The sample data list more than 250,000 clones, and almost 90% of these were observed just once. Jointly, the top ten make up about 1.7% of the sample.

The CDR3 covers 16 residues, taking in both the cysteine and the phenylalanine. This entry keeps only the CDR3 DNA: 48 bases, framed from base 1. The germline V gene gives CDR1 as MNHNS and CDR2 as SASEGT. From V the trimming removes 2 bases and from J it removes 0 bases, while the gene matches leave 5 bases of the junction unaccounted for. What the work shows at the level of the full study, not this receptor alone: Clinical and demographic metadata were provided uncurated, with the amount varying by source and participant.

What was sequenced was PBMCs or T cells enriched from blood (not recorded which). Recombination joined TRBV6-1 with TRBJ2-3; 7 bases in between match TRBD2. This receptor was taken from a woman younger than 35 with acute COVID-19. The sequenced DNA: TGTGCCAGCAGTGAATGGGGAGGGTCTAGCACAGATACGCAGTATTTT. The encoded protein is CASSEWGGSSTDTQYF.